The present T cell receptor beta chain was sequenced within a study of cytomegalovirus exposure and HLA in healthy donors. Germline-derived CDR1 and CDR2 are SGHDN and FVKESK. The CDR3 extends over 14 amino acids. The V gene end was trimmed by 4 bases and the J gene end by 4 bases; junction bases not matched to a gene: 3. Use of 60 Vbeta and 13 Jbeta primers characterized the PCR. The data were produced by immunoSEQ multiplex PCR, yet TCRdb's version contains in-frame clones alone and is incomplete. The sample has about 300,000 clones, 75% to 90% seen once. The clonotype comes from a man aged 40-55 years in good health and CMV-seropositive. Sample: PBMCs. This chain links TRBV14 with TRBJ2-7; 11 bases agree with TRBD2. DNA for the CDR3: TGTGCCAGCAGCCTAGCGGGAGGGAGGTACGAGCAGTACTTC. This gives the protein CASSLAGGRYEQYF.